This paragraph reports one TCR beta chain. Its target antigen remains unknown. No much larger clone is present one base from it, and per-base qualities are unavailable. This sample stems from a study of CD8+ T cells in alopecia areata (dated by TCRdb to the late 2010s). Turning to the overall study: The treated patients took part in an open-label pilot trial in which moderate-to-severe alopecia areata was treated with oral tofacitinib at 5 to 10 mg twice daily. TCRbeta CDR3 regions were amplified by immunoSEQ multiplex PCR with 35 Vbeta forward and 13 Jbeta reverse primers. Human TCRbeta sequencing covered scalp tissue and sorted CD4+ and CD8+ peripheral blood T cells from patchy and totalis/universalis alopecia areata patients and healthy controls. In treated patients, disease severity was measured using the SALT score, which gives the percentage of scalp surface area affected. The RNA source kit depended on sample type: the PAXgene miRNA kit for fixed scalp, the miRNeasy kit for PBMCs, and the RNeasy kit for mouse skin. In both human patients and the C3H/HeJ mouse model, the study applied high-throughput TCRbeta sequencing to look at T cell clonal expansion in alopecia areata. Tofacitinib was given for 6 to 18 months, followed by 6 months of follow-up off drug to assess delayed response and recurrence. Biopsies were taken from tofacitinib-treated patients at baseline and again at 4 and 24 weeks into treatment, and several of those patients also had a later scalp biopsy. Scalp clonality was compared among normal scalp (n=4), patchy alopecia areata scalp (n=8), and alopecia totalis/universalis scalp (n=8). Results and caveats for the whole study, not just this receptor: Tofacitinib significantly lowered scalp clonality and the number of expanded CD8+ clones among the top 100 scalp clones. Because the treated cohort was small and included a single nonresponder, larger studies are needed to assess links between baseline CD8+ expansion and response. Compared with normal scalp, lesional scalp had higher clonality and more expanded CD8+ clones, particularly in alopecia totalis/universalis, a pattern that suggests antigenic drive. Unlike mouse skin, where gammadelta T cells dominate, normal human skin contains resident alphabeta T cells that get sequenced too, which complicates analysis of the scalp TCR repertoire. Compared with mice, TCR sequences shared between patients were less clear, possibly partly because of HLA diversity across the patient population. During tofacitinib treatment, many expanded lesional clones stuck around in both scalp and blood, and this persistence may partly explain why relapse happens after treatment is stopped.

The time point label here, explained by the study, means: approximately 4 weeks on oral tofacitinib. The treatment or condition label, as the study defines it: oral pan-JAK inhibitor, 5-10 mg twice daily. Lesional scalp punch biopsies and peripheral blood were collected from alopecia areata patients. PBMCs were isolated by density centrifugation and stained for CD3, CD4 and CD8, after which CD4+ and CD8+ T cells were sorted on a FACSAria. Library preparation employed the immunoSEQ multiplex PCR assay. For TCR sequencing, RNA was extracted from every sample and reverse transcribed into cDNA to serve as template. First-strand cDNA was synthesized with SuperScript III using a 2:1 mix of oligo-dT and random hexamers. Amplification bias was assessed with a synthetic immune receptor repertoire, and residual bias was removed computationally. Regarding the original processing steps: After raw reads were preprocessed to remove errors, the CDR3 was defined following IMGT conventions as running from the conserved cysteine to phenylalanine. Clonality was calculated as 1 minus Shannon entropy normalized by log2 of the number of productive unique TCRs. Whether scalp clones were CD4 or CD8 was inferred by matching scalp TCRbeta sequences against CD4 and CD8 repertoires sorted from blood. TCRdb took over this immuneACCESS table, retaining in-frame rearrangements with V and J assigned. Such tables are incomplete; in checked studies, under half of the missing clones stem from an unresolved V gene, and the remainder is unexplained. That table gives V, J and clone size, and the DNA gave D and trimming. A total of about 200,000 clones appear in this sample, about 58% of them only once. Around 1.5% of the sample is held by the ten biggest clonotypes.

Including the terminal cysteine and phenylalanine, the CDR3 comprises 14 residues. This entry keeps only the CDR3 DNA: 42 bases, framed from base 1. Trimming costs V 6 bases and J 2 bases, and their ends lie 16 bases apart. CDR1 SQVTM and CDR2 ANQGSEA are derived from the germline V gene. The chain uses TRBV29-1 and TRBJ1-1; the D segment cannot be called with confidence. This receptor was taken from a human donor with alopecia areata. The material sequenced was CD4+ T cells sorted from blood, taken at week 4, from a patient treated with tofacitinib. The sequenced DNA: TGCAGCGTCTTCCCCCCGCTAAGAAACACTGAAGCTTTCTTT. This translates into CSVFPPLRNTEAFF.